The table lists the clone carrying this TCR beta chain with a few counts. PCR was performed a second time for 7 to 11 cycles using a sample-barcoded 5' primer and a J-beta primer mix. Using its own MiXCR run on the 5' RACE reads, TCRdb lists one record per CDR3 protein. The data hold 600,000 to 900,000 distinct CDR3 sequences, with about a quarter observed a single time. This entry is derived from a study of blood T cells in healthy people across ages. With each sample, at least 5 micrograms of total RNA were extracted. This CDR3 has 13 residues. V was clipped by 8 bases and J by 5 bases, with 15 bases between them. Looked up from germline, CDR1 is PRHDT and CDR2 is FYEKMQ (reference sequence). The data were also submitted as part of a second study, on T cells of mothers and their children. That work contributes: Regardless of relatedness, pairs show thymic selection shaping TCR recombination output in a similar manner. Relative to unrelated pairs, biologically related mother-child dyads exhibited marginally greater, non-significant overlap.

The receptor was derived from a boy aged 10-17 years in good health. The specimen was blood. The rearrangement uses TRBV13 and TRBJ1-1; D might be TRBD1 (5 bases). The CDR3 DNA reads as TGTGCCAGCGGTAAGGGTGGGGGGACTGAAGCTTTCTTT. Protein: CASGKGGGTEAFF.